The 12 T cell receptor beta chains reported below all come from one sample, sequenced in a study of shared clonotypes between healthy human individuals. CD45RO-negative CD8 cells positively selected for CCR7 made up the naive population, which excluded terminally differentiated effector memory CD45RA+ cells. Only in-frame clones appear in the TCRdb table, and some are missing; sequencing was by immunoSEQ multiplex PCR. This sample has nearly 2 million clones, with about 94% found just once. The sequenced material came from naive CD8+ T cells sorted from blood. All receptors derive from a man younger than 30 in good health.

With respect to this clone: The sample carries other DNA sequences with the same CDR3. The V and J genes are TRBV13 and TRBJ1-6; 9 bases line up with TRBD1. V shed 2 bases and J 10 bases; nucleotides not matched to a gene: 6. From germline, CDR1 is PRHDT and CDR2 FYEKMQ (reference sequence). The CDR3 loop spans 15 amino acids. The DNA for the CDR3 is TGTGCCAGCAGCTTAACAGGACAGGGGAACTCACCCCTCCACTTT. Translation gives CASSLTGQGNSPLHF.

This clone was detected once. The chain has TRBV19 and TRBJ1-2; D gene uncertain. Trimming took off 6 bases at V and 4 bases at J, with 0 bases between the two ends. There are 9 residues in the CDR3. CDR1 is LNHDA and CDR2 is SQIVND in the germline V gene (reference sequence). Here the CDR3 DNA reads TGTGCCAGTAGCTATGGCTACACCTTC. Residues: CASSYGYTF. Filled out from reference TRBV19 and TRBJ1-2, the complete variable domain reads DGGITQSPKYLFRKEGQNVTLSCEQNLNHDAMYWYRQDPGQGLRLIYYSQIVNDFQKGDIAEGYSVSREKKESFPLTVTSAQKNPTAFYLCASSYGYTFGSGTRLTVV.

The CDR3 spells CASSLGGSDEQYF. The CDR3 coding sequence is TGCGCCAGCAGCTTGGGAGGGTCCGACGAGCAGTACTTC. V gene TRBV5-1 combines with J gene TRBJ2-7; a weak D match, TRBD2 (5 bases). The germline V gene encodes CDR1 SGHRS and CDR2 YFSETQ. The CDR3 contains 13 residues. Trimming stripped 0 bases from V and 5 bases from J, with 9 bases between. Together with reference TRBV5-1 and TRBJ2-7, the CDR3 gives the full variable domain: KAGVTQTPRYLIKTRGQQVTLSCSPISGHRSVSWYQQTPGQGLQFLFEYFSETQRNKGNFPGRFSGRQFSNSRSEMNVSTLELGDSALYLCASSLGGSDEQYFGPGTRLTVT.

Worth noting for this clone: Other DNA sequences within the sample encode an identical CDR3. The chain carries TRBV6-5 and TRBJ2-5; tentative D call: TRBD2 (6 bases). V was pared by 2 bases and J by 1 base, with 8 bases between. The V gene's germline CDR1 is MNHEY and CDR2 SVGAGI. This CDR3 has 14 residues. CDR3 sequence reads: CASSYIAAQETQYF. CDR3 bases: TGTGCCAGCAGTTACATAGCGGCCCAAGAGACCCAGTACTTC.

The chain carries TRBV9 and TRBJ1-1; D is possibly TRBD1 (6 bases). The V end was cut by 6 bases, the J end by 5 bases, with 17 bases between. The CDR3 loop spans 14 amino acids. The germline V gene has CDR1 SGDLS and CDR2 YYNGEE. CDR3 region: CASNSQGRGTEAFF. The CDR3 DNA follows: TGTGCCAGCAACTCTCAGGGGCGTGGAACTGAAGCTTTCTTT.

The chain is built from TRBV4-1 and TRBJ2-7; 7 positions match TRBD1. Germline CDR1 and CDR2: MGHRA and YSYEKL. The CDR3 has 15 amino acids. V shed 1 base and J 6 bases; nucleotides not matched to a gene: 9. CDR3 in DNA: TGCGCCAGCAGCCAAGTACAGGGCCAGGGGGTCGAGCAGTACTTC. It codes for CASSQVQGQGVEQYF.

The chain couples TRBV4-1 to TRBJ2-2, with 8 bases fitting TRBD1. V dropped 1 base and J dropped 5; count of bases not matched to a gene: 6. CDR3 size: 16 residues. Per the germline V gene, CDR1 is MGHRA and CDR2 is YSYEKL. The CDR3 is CASSQGRGPGTGELFF. CDR3 nucleotide sequence: TGCGCCAGCAGCCAAGGCAGGGGGCCAGGGACCGGGGAGCTGTTTTTT.

V is TRBV5-1 and J is TRBJ2-7; 8 bases agree with TRBD1. This CDR3 is 14 amino acids long. Per germline, CDR1 SGHRS and CDR2 YFSETQ. The V and J ends lost 3 bases and 3 bases, in that order; junction bases with no gene match: 5. The CDR3 sequence: CASSWSQGDYEQYF. CDR3 nucleotides: TGCGCCAGCAGCTGGTCACAGGGGGACTACGAGCAGTACTTC.

This chain joins TRBV6-5 and TRBJ2-2; D is perhaps TRBD2 (5 bases). Trimming shortened V by 7 bases and J by 6 bases, and 9 bases separated the two germline ends. CDR1 is MNHEY, CDR2 SVGAGI, per germline. The CDR3 is 12 residues long. CDR3 loop: CASNHGAGELFF. DNA for the CDR3: TGTGCCAGCAATCACGGGGCCGGGGAGCTGTTTTTT.

The rearrangement uses TRBV6-5 and TRBJ1-1; D is unclear. Germline V gene data show CDR1 as MNHEY and CDR2 as SVGAGI. V was cut by 9 bases and J by 5 bases, with 7 bases left in between. The CDR3 has 10 residues. Written as DNA, the CDR3 is TGTGCCAGTAAATCGACTGAAGCTTTCTTT. As protein: CASKSTEAFF.

The chain carries TRBV6-1 and TRBJ2-3; unclear D gene. The V and J ends lost 5 bases and 0 bases respectively, with 9 bases between them. CDR1 MNHNS and CDR2 SASEGT come from the germline V gene. The CDR3 has 14 residues. CDR3 in DNA: TGTGCCAGCAGTAATGCGATAAGCACAGATACGCAGTATTTT. As protein: CASSNAISTDTQYF.

J is TRBJ2-1 and V is TRBV5-4; 8 bases line up with TRBD1. CDR3 length equals 16 residues. Germline assignment: CDR1 SGHNT and CDR2 YYREEE (reference sequence). V gave up 4 bases and J gave up 6 bases; unmatched junction bases: 12. CDR3 nucleotide sequence: TGTGCCAGCAGCCCTCCCGGGACAGGACTCCTCAATGAGCAGTTCTTC. As protein: CASSPPGTGLLNEQFF.